This entry lists 30 T cell receptor beta chains sequenced from one sample in a study of PD-1 blockade in mismatch repair-deficient tumors. The sample's time point: roughly ten-day in vitro stimulation with candidate neoantigen peptide 6. Some clones are missing from TCRdb's copy, which holds only in-frame ones; the method was immunoSEQ multiplex PCR. The sample carries about 14,000 clones, around 87% recorded once. Their cognate antigens are unknown. The input for sequencing was cells cultured in vitro, taken from a patient treated with pembrolizumab. Receptor source: an adult with mismatch repair-deficient cancer.

This clone was seen a single time. V gene TRBV7-9 combines with J gene TRBJ2-6; 11 bases are a match to TRBD2. Germline-derived CDR1 and CDR2 are SEHNR and FQNEAQ (reference sequence). J gave up 2 bases and V 5 bases, and 5 bases lay outside the gene matches. CDR3 size: 17 residues. The DNA for the CDR3 is TGTGCCAGCAGCCGCCTAGCGGGAGGCGCTGGGGCCAACGTCCTGACTTTC. Translating gives CASSRLAGGAGANVLTF.

This chain connects TRBV30 to TRBJ1-4; TRBD1 might be the D (5 bases). CDR1 and CDR2 (germline): GTSNPN, SVGIG (reference sequence). V lost 2 bases to trimming and J lost 3 bases, with 10 bases between them. This CDR3 spans 14 amino acids. CDR3 DNA sequence: TGTGCCTGGAGTCACTGGGGGGCTAATGAAAAACTGTTTTTT. Its protein is CAWSHWGANEKLFF.

The rearrangement joins TRBV15 to TRBJ1-5; TRBD1 matches at 12 bases. Trimming cost V 4 bases and J 6 bases; bases outside gene matches: 4. Germline CDR1 reads LNHNV; CDR2 reads YYDKDF (reference sequence). The CDR3 runs to 15 residues. CDR3 region: CATSKGQGASQPQHF. The CDR3 DNA is TGTGCCACCAGCAAGGGACAGGGGGCGAGTCAGCCCCAGCATTTT.

The chain couples TRBV28 to TRBJ1-1; D may be TRBD1 (6 bases). The CDR3 contains 12 residues. Germline CDR1 MDHEN, CDR2 SYDVKM. V was pared by 5 bases and J by 5 bases, with 9 bases between. The CDR3: CASSPGVTEAFF. In DNA, the CDR3 is TGTGCCAGCAGTCCAGGGGTTACTGAAGCTTTCTTT.

The genes are TRBV7-3 and TRBJ2-1; TRBD2 agrees at 10 bases. This CDR3 region has 15 residues. CDR1 and CDR2 from the germline V gene are SGHTA and FQGTGA. Germline trimming cut 5 bases from V and 9 bases from J; bases unmatched to any gene: 10. The CDR3 DNA sequence: TGTGCCAGCAGCGTTATAGCGGGAGGAGGGGTTGAGCAGTTCTTC. Its translation is CASSVIAGGGVEQFF.

The V and J genes are TRBV5-1 and TRBJ2-5; 12 bases are shared with TRBD2. The CDR3 spans 15 residues. Germline V gene data show CDR1 as SGHRS and CDR2 as YFSETQ. V dropped 4 bases and J dropped 4; count of bases not matched to a gene: 5. For the CDR3, the DNA is TGCGCCAGCAGCCCCTCGACTAGCGGGGGAGAGACCCAGTACTTC. It translates to CASSPSTSGGETQYF.

A single count supports this clone. The chain couples TRBV7-3 to TRBJ2-3; TRBD1 matches at 10 bases. CDR1 is SGHTA, CDR2 FQGTGA, per germline. V lost 1 base, J lost 3 bases, and 4 bases stayed unmatched. There are 16 residues in the CDR3. CDR3 in DNA: TGTGCCAGCAGCTTAATAGGGGACAGGGGAACAGATACGCAGTATTTT. This gives the protein CASSLIGDRGTDTQYF.

This chain connects TRBV2 to TRBJ1-2; no clear D. V was shortened by 8 bases and J by 2 bases, with 9 bases between the two germline ends. In germline, CDR1 is SNHLY, CDR2 FYNNEI. The CDR3 runs 12 residues. CDR3 coding DNA: TGTGCCAGCTCGACCGAAAACTATGGCTACACCTTC. This translates into CASSTENYGYTF.

This chain connects TRBV6-5 to TRBJ2-7; 7 bases fit TRBD1. The trim removed 7 bases at V and 2 bases at J, leaving 5 bases unmatched. Germline V gene sequence: CDR1 MNHEY, CDR2 SVGAGI. The CDR3 has 13 residues. The CDR3 spells CASTGTATYEQYF. In DNA, the CDR3 is TGTGCCAGCACCGGGACAGCCACCTACGAGCAGTACTTC.

Only a few counts were recorded for this clone. The chain has TRBV2 and TRBJ1-1; no firm D call. Germline-derived CDR1 and CDR2 are SNHLY and FYNNEI. The CDR3 spans 13 residues. V lost 4 bases to trimming and J lost 0 bases, with 6 bases between them. The CDR3 loop is CASSVSVNTEAFF. In nucleotides, the CDR3 is TGTGCCAGCAGTGTATCCGTGAACACTGAAGCTTTCTTT.

The chain joins TRBV10-1 to TRBJ2-1, with TRBD1 matching 8 bases. With 5 bases clipped from V and 1 base from J, the junction kept 4 bases outside the gene matches. Germline CDR1 and CDR2: WNHNN and SYGVQD (reference sequence). The CDR3 is 15 amino acids. Here the CDR3 reads CASSTTGGSYNEQFF. In DNA, the CDR3 is TGCGCCAGCAGTACCACAGGGGGATCCTACAATGAGCAGTTCTTC.

The gene calls are TRBV7-9 and TRBJ1-2; no firm D call. The V end was cut by 1 base, the J end by 6 bases, with 3 bases between. The CDR3 length is 11 residues. CDR1 SEHNR and CDR2 FQNEAQ come from the germline V gene (reference sequence). The CDR3 loop is CASSLDHGYTF. CDR3 nucleotide sequence: TGTGCCAGCAGCTTAGACCATGGCTACACCTTC.

This chain uses TRBV4-1 with TRBJ2-5; 8 bases align to TRBD1. Trimming at V came to 0 bases and at J to 10 bases, leaving 10 bases not matched to a gene. CDR3 length equals 15 residues. Germline CDR1 and CDR2: MGHRA and YSYEKL. The CDR3 bases are TGCGCCAGCAGCCAAGAGACCACAGGGGGAAGGCGCCAGTACTTC. Translation gives CASSQETTGGRRQYF.

V and J are TRBV27 and TRBJ1-5, with 8 bases identical to TRBD1. The germline V gene has CDR1 MNHEY and CDR2 SMNVEV (reference sequence). After removal of 8 bases from V and 0 bases from J, the junction contained 12 bases not matched to a gene. CDR3 length: 17 amino acids. The CDR3 here is CASGQGYGVNSNQPQHF. The CDR3 coding sequence is TGTGCCAGCGGACAGGGTTACGGGGTAAATAGCAATCAGCCCCAGCATTTT.

The gene calls are TRBV5-5 and TRBJ2-3; TRBD1 might be the D (6 bases). The CDR3 runs to 16 residues. Looked up from germline, CDR1 is SGHKS and CDR2 is YYEKEE (reference sequence). Trimming took off 4 bases at V and 1 base at J, with 16 bases between the two ends. The CDR3 region is CASSPMGRGRTDTQYF. The CDR3 DNA is TGTGCCAGCAGCCCCATGGGCAGGGGCCGCACAGATACGCAGTATTTT.

This clone was detected only a few times. The DNA for the CDR3 is TGTGCCAGCACCCCGCCGGGAGAGGCCACCGGGGAGCTGTTTTTT. Protein product: CASTPPGEATGELFF. V is TRBV28 and J is TRBJ2-2; TRBD2 might be the D (6 bases). This CDR3 region has 15 residues. Germline loops: CDR1 MDHEN, CDR2 SYDVKM. V was cut by 7 bases and J by 4 bases, with 16 bases left in between.

This clone was seen once. The V and J genes are TRBV2 and TRBJ1-5; no clear D. Germline V gene lookup returns CDR1 SNHLY and CDR2 FYNNEI. The V and J ends lost 6 bases and 1 base respectively, with 4 bases between them. The CDR3 spans 12 residues. CDR3 sequence reads: CASRTSNQPQHF. The CDR3 region has the DNA TGTGCCAGCAGGACAAGCAATCAGCCCCAGCATTTT.

This clone was detected a few times. The gene calls are TRBV7-2 and TRBJ2-1; TRBD2 is a possible D gene (6 bases). Germline CDR1 is SGHTA and CDR2 is FQGNSA. The CDR3 sequence is 14 residues long. With 7 bases removed from V and 5 bases from J, the gap between germline ends came to 15 bases. CDR3 region: CASTGDPSNNEQFF. In nucleotides, the CDR3 is TGTGCCAGCACGGGGGACCCATCCAACAATGAGCAGTTCTTC.

V usage is TRBV11-3 and J usage is TRBJ2-3, with no clear D. Trimming stripped 3 bases from V and 3 bases from J, with 13 bases between. CDR3 size: 15 residues. In germline, CDR1 is SGHNT, CDR2 YENEEA. CDR3 DNA sequence: TGTGCCAGCAGCTTGCCCGGGCCCCAAACAGATACGCAGTATTTT. Translated: CASSLPGPQTDTQYF. Supplemented by reference TRBV11-3 and TRBJ2-3, the full variable domain reads EAGVVQSPRYKIIEKKQPVAFWCNPISGHNTLYWYLQNLGQGPELLIRYENEEAVDDSQLPKDRFSAERLKGVDSTLKIQPAELGDSAVYLCASSLPGPQTDTQYFGPGTRLTVL.

This chain links TRBV18 with TRBJ1-2; D uncertain. Trimming left V 2 bases short and J 0 bases short, with 13 bases between. CDR1 and CDR2 (germline): KGHSH, LQKENI. This CDR3 is 16 amino acids long. The CDR3 here is CASSPLDVTTNYGYTF. The CDR3 DNA is TGTGCCAGCTCACCATTGGACGTCACAACTAACTATGGCTACACCTTC. The variable domain in full, with the rest retrieved from reference TRBV18 and TRBJ1-2, is NAGVMQNPRHLVRRRGQEARLRCSPMKGHSHVYWYRQLPEEGLKFMVYLQKENIIDESGMPKERFSAEFPKEGPSILRIQQVVRGDSAAYFCASSPLDVTTNYGYTFGSGTRLTVV.

The J gene is TRBJ2-7, the V gene TRBV6-5; D might be TRBD1 (5 bases). CDR3 size: 13 residues. CDR1 is MNHEY, CDR2 SVGAGI, per germline. The V and J ends lost 0 bases and 4 bases respectively, with 7 bases between them. In DNA form, the CDR3 reads TGTGCCAGCAGTTACTCAAGGGGTTACGAGCAGTACTTC. Its translation is CASSYSRGYEQYF.

The chain is built from TRBV28 and TRBJ1-1; no reliable D call. V dropped 6 bases and J dropped 2 bases, with 13 bases sitting between them. CDR3 length: 14 amino acids. CDR1 MDHEN and CDR2 SYDVKM come from the germline V gene. CDR3: CASRLEGGNTEAFF. The DNA for the CDR3 is TGTGCCAGCAGACTTGAGGGAGGTAACACTGAAGCTTTCTTT.

V is TRBV5-5 and J is TRBJ1-5; TRBD1 agrees at 9 bases. Germline V lookup: CDR1 SGHKS, CDR2 YYEKEE (reference sequence). After removal of 4 bases from V and 5 bases from J, the junction contained 4 bases not matched to a gene. The CDR3 consists of 14 residues. The CDR3 reads CASSPGTGYQPQHF. The CDR3 bases are TGTGCCAGCAGCCCCGGGACAGGGTATCAGCCCCAGCATTTT.

The sample holds a few counts of this clone. This chain uses TRBV12-5 with TRBJ1-3; 7 bases map to TRBD1. This CDR3 has 15 amino acids. V gave up 0 bases and J gave up 2 bases; unmatched junction bases: 1. Germline lookup yields CDR1 LGHNT and CDR2 FRNRAP. CDR3 nucleotides: TGTGCTAGTGGTTTGGTACAGGGGCCTGGAAACACCATATATTTT. This codes for CASGLVQGPGNTIYF.

CDR3 sequence reads: CASSSPTGSGYEQYF. The CDR3 DNA reads as TGTGCCAGCAGTTCACCGACAGGGTCGGGCTACGAGCAGTACTTC. This chain uses TRBV28 with TRBJ2-7, with TRBD1 identical over 7 bases. The V and J ends lost 4 bases and 3 bases, in that order; junction bases with no gene match: 9. This CDR3 has 15 residues. CDR1 is MDHEN and CDR2 is SYDVKM in the germline V gene.

The V call is TRBV28, the J call TRBJ2-1; 10 nucleotides agree with TRBD2. CDR1 and CDR2 from the germline V gene are MDHEN and SYDVKM. V lost 4 bases to trimming and J lost 6 bases; unmatched junction nucleotides: 3. The CDR3 length is 14 residues. This chain's CDR3 is CASSSSGRGNEQFF. CDR3 coding DNA: TGTGCCAGCAGTTCTAGCGGGAGAGGCAATGAGCAGTTCTTC.

The gene calls are TRBV28 and TRBJ1-4, with D hard to call. Trimming pared 8 bases from V and 1 base from J, leaving 11 bases between. The CDR3 sequence is 14 residues long. Per germline, CDR1 MDHEN and CDR2 SYDVKM. CDR3 residues: CASGSLRTNEKLFF. The CDR3 DNA is TGTGCCAGCGGTTCCCTCAGAACTAATGAAAAACTGTTTTTT.

This clone appeared a few times. The chain uses TRBV11-2 and TRBJ1-2; D gene unclear. The CDR3 totals 15 residues. V lost 3 bases and J lost 4, with 15 bases in between. Germline lookup yields CDR1 SGHAT and CDR2 FQNNGV. The CDR3 sequence is CASSFLIDRGYGYTF. CDR3 DNA sequence: TGTGCCAGCAGCTTTTTGATAGACCGGGGCTATGGCTACACCTTC.

The chain carries TRBV15 and TRBJ2-3, with D possibly TRBD1 on 6 matching bases. Between the trimmed V and J ends, which lost 8 bases and 1 base, there was a span of 7 bases. This CDR3 is 12 amino acids long. CDR1 LNHNV and CDR2 YYDKDF come from the germline V gene (reference sequence). CDR3 residues: CATSGGTDTQYF. In DNA, the CDR3 is TGTGCCACCTCAGGGGGCACAGATACGCAGTATTTT.

This clone has just one count. The chain couples TRBV5-1 to TRBJ2-7; TRBD2 agrees at 13 bases. Trimming at V came to 4 bases and at J to 4 bases, leaving 11 bases not matched to a gene. This CDR3 comprises 17 residues. CDR1 and CDR2 (germline): SGHRS, YFSETQ. For the CDR3, the DNA is TGCGCCAGCAGCCTCCGCAGGACTAGCGGGAGTGGGTACGAGCAGTACTTC. Its protein product is CASSLRRTSGSGYEQYF. Full variable domain (outside the CDR3, taken from reference TRBV5-1 and TRBJ2-7): KAGVTQTPRYLIKTRGQQVTLSCSPISGHRSVSWYQQTPGQGLQFLFEYFSETQRNKGNFPGRFSGRQFSNSRSEMNVSTLELGDSALYLCASSLRRTSGSGYEQYFGPGTRLTVT.